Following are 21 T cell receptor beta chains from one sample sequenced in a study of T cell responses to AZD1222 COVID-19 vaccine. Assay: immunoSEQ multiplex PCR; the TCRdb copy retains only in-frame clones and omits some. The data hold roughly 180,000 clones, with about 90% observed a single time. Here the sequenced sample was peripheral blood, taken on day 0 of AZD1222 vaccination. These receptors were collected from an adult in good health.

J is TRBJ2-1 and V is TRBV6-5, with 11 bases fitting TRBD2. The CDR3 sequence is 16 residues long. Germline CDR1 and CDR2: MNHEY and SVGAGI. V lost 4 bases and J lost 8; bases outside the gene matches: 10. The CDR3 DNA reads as TGTGCCAGCAGTTCGGGGCTAGCGGGAGGAATCTATGAGCAGTTCTTC. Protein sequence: CASSSGLAGGIYEQFF.

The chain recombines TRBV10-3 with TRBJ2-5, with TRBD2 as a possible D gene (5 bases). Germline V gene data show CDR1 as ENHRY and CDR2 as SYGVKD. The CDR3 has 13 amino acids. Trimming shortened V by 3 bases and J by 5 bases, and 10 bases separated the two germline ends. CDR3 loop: CAISDPRGETQYF. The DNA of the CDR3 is TGTGCCATCAGTGACCCGAGAGGGGAGACCCAGTACTTC.

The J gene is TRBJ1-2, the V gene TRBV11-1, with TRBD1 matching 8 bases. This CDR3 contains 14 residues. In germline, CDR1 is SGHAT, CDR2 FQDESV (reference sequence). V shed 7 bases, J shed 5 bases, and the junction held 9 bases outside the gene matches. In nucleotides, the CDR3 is TGTGCCAGCACCTGTAAAGGGACAGGTTATGGCTACACCTTC. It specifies CASTCKGTGYGYTF.

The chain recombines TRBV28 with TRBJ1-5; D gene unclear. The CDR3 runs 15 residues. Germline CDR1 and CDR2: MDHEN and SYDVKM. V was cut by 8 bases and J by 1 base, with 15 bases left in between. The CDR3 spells CASSAQVVSNQPQHF. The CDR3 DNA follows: TGTGCCAGCTCGGCCCAGGTTGTAAGCAATCAGCCCCAGCATTTT.

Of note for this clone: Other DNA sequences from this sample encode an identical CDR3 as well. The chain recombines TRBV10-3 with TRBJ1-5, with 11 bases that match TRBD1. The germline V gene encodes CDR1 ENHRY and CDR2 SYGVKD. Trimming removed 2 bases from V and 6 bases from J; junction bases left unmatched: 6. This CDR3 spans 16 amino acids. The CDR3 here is CAISEPGTGGSQPQHF. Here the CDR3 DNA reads TGTGCCATCAGTGAGCCAGGGACAGGGGGGAGTCAGCCCCAGCATTTT.

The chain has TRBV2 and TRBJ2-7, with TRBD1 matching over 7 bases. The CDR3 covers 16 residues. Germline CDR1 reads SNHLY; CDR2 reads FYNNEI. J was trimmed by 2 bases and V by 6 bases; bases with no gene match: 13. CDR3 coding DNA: TGTGCCAGCAGCGACCCAAATCCGGGACAGCCCTACGAGCAGTACTTC. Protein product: CASSDPNPGQPYEQYF.

The CDR3 DNA sequence: TGTGCCAGCAGCTTGGTTGGGGGAAATCAGCCCCAGCATTTT. This gives the protein CASSLVGGNQPQHF. The chain combines TRBV5-6 with TRBJ1-5; tentative D call: TRBD1 (5 bases). The germline V and J ends were trimmed by 0 bases and 4 bases, with 8 bases remaining between them. The length of the CDR3 is 14 residues. Germline V lookup: CDR1 SGHDT, CDR2 YYEEEE.

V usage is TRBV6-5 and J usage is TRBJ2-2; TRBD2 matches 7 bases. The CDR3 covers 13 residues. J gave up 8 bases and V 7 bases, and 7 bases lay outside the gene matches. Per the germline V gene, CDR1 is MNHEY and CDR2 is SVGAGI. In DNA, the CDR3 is TGTGCCAGCATTGGGCGGGAGAGGGGGGAGCTGTTTTTT. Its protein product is CASIGRERGELFF.

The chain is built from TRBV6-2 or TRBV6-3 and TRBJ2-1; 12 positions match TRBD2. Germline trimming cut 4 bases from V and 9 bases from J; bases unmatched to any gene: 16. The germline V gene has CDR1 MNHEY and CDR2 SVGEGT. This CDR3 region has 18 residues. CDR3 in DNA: TGTGCCAGCAGTTTCCGGACTAGCGGGGCCTCTTGGTTTGGTGAGCAGTTCTTC. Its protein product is CASSFRTSGASWFGEQFF.

CDR3 DNA: TGCGCCAGCAGCCAAGGGACAGGGGCGTCTGGCTACACCTTC. It encodes CASSQGTGASGYTF. The chain carries TRBV4-1 and TRBJ1-2; 9 bases are a match to TRBD1. Looked up from germline, CDR1 is MGHRA and CDR2 is YSYEKL. This CDR3 contains 14 residues. With 1 base clipped from V and 7 bases from J, the junction kept 4 bases outside the gene matches.

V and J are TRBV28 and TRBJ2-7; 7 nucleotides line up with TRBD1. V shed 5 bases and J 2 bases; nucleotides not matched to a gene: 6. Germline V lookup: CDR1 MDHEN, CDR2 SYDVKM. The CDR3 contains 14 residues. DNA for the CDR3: TGTGCCAGCAGTCGGACAGGCCTTCCCTACGAGCAGTACTTC. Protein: CASSRTGLPYEQYF.

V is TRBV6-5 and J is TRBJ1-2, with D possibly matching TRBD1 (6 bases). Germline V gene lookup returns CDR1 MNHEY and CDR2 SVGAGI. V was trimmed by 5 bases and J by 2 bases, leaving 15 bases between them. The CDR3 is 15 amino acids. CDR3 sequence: CASSPGFGTNYGYTF. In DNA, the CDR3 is TGTGCCAGCAGTCCAGGCTTCGGGACAAACTATGGCTACACCTTC.

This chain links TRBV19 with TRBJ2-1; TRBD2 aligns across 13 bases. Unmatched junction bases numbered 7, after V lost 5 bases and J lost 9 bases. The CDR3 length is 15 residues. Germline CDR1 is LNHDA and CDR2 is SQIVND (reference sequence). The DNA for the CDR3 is TGTGCCAGTAGTCTAACTAGCGGGAGGGCCGGTGAGCAGTTCTTC. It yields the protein CASSLTSGRAGEQFF.

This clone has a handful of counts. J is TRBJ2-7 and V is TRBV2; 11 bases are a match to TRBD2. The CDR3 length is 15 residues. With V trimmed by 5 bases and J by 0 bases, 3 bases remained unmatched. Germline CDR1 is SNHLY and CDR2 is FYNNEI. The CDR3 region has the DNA TGTGCCAGCAGTCCCACTAGCGGGAGCTCCTACGAGCAGTACTTC. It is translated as CASSPTSGSSYEQYF.

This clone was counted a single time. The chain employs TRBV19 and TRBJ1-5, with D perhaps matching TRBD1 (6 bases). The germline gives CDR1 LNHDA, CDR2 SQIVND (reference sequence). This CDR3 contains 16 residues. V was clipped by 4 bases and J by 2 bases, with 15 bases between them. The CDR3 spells CASSSDPGVGNQPQHF. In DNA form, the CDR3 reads TGTGCCAGTAGTAGCGACCCAGGGGTAGGCAATCAGCCCCAGCATTTT.

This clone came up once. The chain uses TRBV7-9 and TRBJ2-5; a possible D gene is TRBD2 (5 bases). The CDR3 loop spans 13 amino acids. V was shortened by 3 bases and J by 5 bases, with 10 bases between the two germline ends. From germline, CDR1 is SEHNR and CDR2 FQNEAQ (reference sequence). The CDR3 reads CASSFYGVETQYF. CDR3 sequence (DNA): TGTGCCAGCAGCTTTTACGGGGTGGAGACCCAGTACTTC.

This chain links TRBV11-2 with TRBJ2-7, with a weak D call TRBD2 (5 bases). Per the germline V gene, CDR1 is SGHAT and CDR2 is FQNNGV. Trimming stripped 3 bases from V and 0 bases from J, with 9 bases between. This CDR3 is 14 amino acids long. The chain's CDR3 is CASSFTGISYEQYF. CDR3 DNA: TGTGCCAGCAGCTTCACCGGGATCTCCTACGAGCAGTACTTC.

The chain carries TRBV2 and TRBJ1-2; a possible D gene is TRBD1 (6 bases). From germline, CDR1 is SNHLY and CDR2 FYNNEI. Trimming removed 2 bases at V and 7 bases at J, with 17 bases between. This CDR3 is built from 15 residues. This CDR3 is CASSEMFRGQGGYTF. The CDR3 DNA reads TGTGCCAGCAGTGAAATGTTCCGGGGGCAAGGTGGCTACACCTTC.

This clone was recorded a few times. For the CDR3, the DNA is TGTGCCAGCAGCTTTCGGTTCCAGGGACAGCTCTATGGCTACACCTTC. Translating gives CASSFRFQGQLYGYTF. This chain links TRBV5-6 with TRBJ1-2, with 7 nucleotides matching TRBD1. CDR3 length: 16 amino acids. CDR1 and CDR2 (germline): SGHDT, YYEEEE. Unmatched junction bases numbered 11, after V lost 2 bases and J lost 4 bases.

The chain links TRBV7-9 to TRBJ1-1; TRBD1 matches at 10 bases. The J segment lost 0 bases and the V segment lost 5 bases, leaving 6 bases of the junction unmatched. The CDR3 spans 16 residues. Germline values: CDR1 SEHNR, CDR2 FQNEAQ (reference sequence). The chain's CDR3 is CASSPGTGAMNTEAFF. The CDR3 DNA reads TGTGCCAGCAGCCCTGGGACAGGGGCAATGAACACTGAAGCTTTCTTT.

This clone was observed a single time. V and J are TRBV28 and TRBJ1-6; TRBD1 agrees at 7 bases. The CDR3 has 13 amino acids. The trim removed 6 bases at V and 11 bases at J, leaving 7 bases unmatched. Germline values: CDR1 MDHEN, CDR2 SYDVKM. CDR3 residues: CASRTRGSTPLHF. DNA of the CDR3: TGTGCCAGCAGAACCAGGGGGAGCACACCCCTCCACTTT.